The 31 T cell receptor beta chains in this list originate from one sample, sequenced in a study of spatial heterogeneity in lung cancer. No antigen has been assigned to these receptors. Study findings and constraints: Higher tumor mutation counts went along with higher counts of expanded intratumoral alpha and beta TCRs.

TCRdb analysed the 5' RACE reads with MiXCR anew, one entry per CDR3 protein. The sample carries 4,900 or so distinct CDR3 sequences, approximately 8.4% recorded once. Noted time point: sample taken at primary tumor resection. The source material was lung tumor tissue, sampled at surgery. These receptors were collected from a female donor with early-stage non-small cell lung cancer.

Within the sample, this clonotype is medium-sized (0.01 to 0.1%). This chain links TRBV12-3 or TRBV12-4 with TRBJ2-1; D is unclear. This CDR3 is built from 14 residues. V shed 6 bases and J shed 6 bases, with 15 bases lying between them. The CDR3 spells CASSSEYNTNEQFF. CDR3 bases: TGTGCCAGCAGCTCCGAATACAACACCAATGAGCAGTTCTTC.

In its sample, this clonotype is medium-sized. The J gene is TRBJ2-3, the V gene TRBV24-1, with D unresolved. Germline V gene data show CDR1 as KGHDR and CDR2 as SFDVKD. CDR3 length equals 12 residues. Trimming removed 0 bases at V and 7 bases at J, with 4 bases between. CDR3 nucleotide sequence: TGTGCCACCAGTGATTTGGGTTATACGCAGTATTTT. Protein product: CATSDLGYTQYF.

The V call is TRBV19, the J call TRBJ1-6, with a weak D call TRBD1 (6 bases). The ends were cut back, 5 bases at V and 5 bases at J, with 16 bases in the middle. The CDR3 contains 16 residues. Germline CDR1 LNHDA, CDR2 SQIVND (reference sequence). This CDR3 is CASSDSPDSNNSPLHF. CDR3 DNA sequence: TGTGCCAGTAGTGACTCTCCGGACAGTAATAATTCACCCCTCCACTTT.

By sample share, this clonotype is medium-sized. The rearrangement links TRBV28 to TRBJ1-1; D gene ambiguous. Trimming pared 4 bases from V and 4 bases from J, leaving 7 bases between. This CDR3 is built from 12 residues. Germline V gives CDR1 MDHEN, CDR2 SYDVKM. CDR3 in DNA: TGTGCCAGCAGTTCCCCCGGCACTGAAGCTTTCTTT. Encoded protein: CASSSPGTEAFF.

This clonotype is large. The rearrangement uses TRBV7-2 and TRBJ1-4, with TRBD1 as a possible D gene (5 bases). This CDR3 is 15 amino acids long. Germline CDR1 is SGHTA and CDR2 is FQGNSA. Trimming left V 5 bases short and J 2 bases short, with 12 bases between. As DNA, the CDR3 is TGTGCCAGCAGCCGCAAGAGGGGCACTAATGAAAAACTGTTTTTT. Amino acid sequence: CASSRKRGTNEKLFF. Combining the CDR3 with reference TRBV7-2 and TRBJ1-4 gives the whole variable domain GAGVSQSPSNKVTEKGKDVELRCDPISGHTALYWYRQSLGQGLEFLIYFQGNSAPDKSGLPSDRFSAERTGGSVSTLTIQRTQQEDSAVYLCASSRKRGTNEKLFFGSGTQLSVL.

In its sample, this clonotype ranks as large. The V and J genes are TRBV10-1 and TRBJ2-7, with 8 bases identical to TRBD2. Germline CDR1 and CDR2: WNHNN and SYGVQD (reference sequence). There are 14 residues in the CDR3. V lost 5 bases and J lost 5; bases outside the gene matches: 8. The DNA of the CDR3 is TGCGCCAGCAGTCACGAGCGGGGGACCAACGAGCAGTACTTC. It specifies CASSHERGTNEQYF.

This clonotype was counted ten times or more. J is TRBJ1-5 and V is TRBV19; D is unclear. The V and J ends lost 7 bases and 3 bases respectively, with 16 bases between them. CDR1 is LNHDA and CDR2 is SQIVND in the germline V gene (reference sequence). The CDR3 loop spans 15 amino acids. CDR3 protein: CASTRAGNDNQPQHF. The CDR3 DNA reads as TGTGCCAGTACCCGAGCTGGGAATGACAATCAGCCCCAGCATTTT.

This clonotype is medium-sized in the sample. The J gene is TRBJ2-5, the V gene TRBV28; a possible D gene is TRBD2 (6 bases). The V gene lost 2 bases and the J gene lost 5 bases, with 15 bases spanning the gap. The CDR3 has 15 residues. The V gene's germline CDR1 is MDHEN and CDR2 SYDVKM. CDR3 DNA sequence: TGTGCCAGCAGTTTACCCGGATCGGGGGAGGAGACCCAGTACTTC. It codes for CASSLPGSGEETQYF.

By share, this clonotype counts as medium-sized. The V gene is TRBV7-9, the J gene TRBJ2-7; 8 bases map to TRBD2. From germline, CDR1 is SEHNR and CDR2 FQNEAQ (reference sequence). Trimming cost V 4 bases and J 6 bases; bases outside gene matches: 5. The CDR3 runs 13 residues. DNA for the CDR3: TGTGCCAGCAGCTCCGGGACTAGAGGCGAGCAGTACTTC. Translation gives CASSSGTRGEQYF.

This clonotype was observed many times. Relative to the germline gene, one junction end is altered; a read error may explain this. CDR3 DNA sequence: TGTGCCAGCAGCGGATCCGGGACAGCCTTCTACGAGCAGTTC. Translating it yields CASSGSGTAFYEQF. V is TRBV11-1 and J is TRBJ2-7; 7 nucleotides match TRBD1. This CDR3 spans 14 amino acids. The germline gives CDR1 SGHAT, CDR2 FQDESV (reference sequence).

Many counts were recorded for this clonotype. The chain carries TRBV28 and TRBJ1-2; TRBD1 agrees at 7 bases. This CDR3 region has 13 residues. With 5 bases clipped from V and 3 bases from J, the junction kept 3 bases outside the gene matches. The germline V gene has CDR1 MDHEN and CDR2 SYDVKM. For the CDR3, the DNA is TGTGCCAGCAGTCCTGGGACAGACTATGGCTACACCTTC. It is translated as CASSPGTDYGYTF.

This clonotype is deemed medium-sized. The J gene is TRBJ2-1, the V gene TRBV10-3, with D tentatively TRBD1 (5 bases). Germline CDR1 reads ENHRY; CDR2 reads SYGVKD. The CDR3 is 12 amino acids. V lost 8 bases and J 7 bases, leaving 12 bases between the germline ends. CDR3 nucleotide sequence: TGTGCCATCCTGGACACTGGGAATGAGCAGTTCTTC. Residues: CAILDTGNEQFF.

This clonotype has a count of ten or more. This sequence joins TRBV7-8 and TRBJ2-6; D unclear. Germline-derived CDR1 and CDR2 are SGHVS and FQNEAQ. The CDR3 is 15 amino acids. V was clipped by 3 bases and J by 2 bases, with 8 bases between them. CDR3 residues: CASSFLHTGANVLTF. The CDR3 nucleotides are TGTGCCAGCAGCTTCCTACATACTGGGGCCAACGTCCTGACTTTC.

This clonotype is deemed medium-sized. As DNA, the CDR3 is TGTGCCAGCAAAGGCAGGGGGTACACCGGGGAGCTGTTTTTT. Translating it yields CASKGRGYTGELFF. This chain connects TRBV6-5 to TRBJ2-2; 7 bases are a match to TRBD1. CDR3 length: 14 amino acids. Per the germline V gene, CDR1 is MNHEY and CDR2 is SVGAGI. V gave up 7 bases and J gave up 3 bases; unmatched junction bases: 5.

This clonotype was seen at least ten times. The chain links TRBV5-4 to TRBJ2-7, with D unclear. The CDR3 covers 14 residues. Germline V CDR1 and CDR2: SGHNT, YYREEE (reference sequence). V lost 4 bases to trimming and J lost 4 bases, with 15 bases between them. In DNA form, the CDR3 reads TGTGCCAGCAGCCCGAGTTTAGGAGAGTACGAGCAGTACTTC. This codes for CASSPSLGEYEQYF.

This clonotype was seen repeatedly, ten times or more. The chain couples TRBV20-1 to TRBJ1-2, with 7 bases fitting TRBD1. Germline lookup yields CDR1 DFQATT and CDR2 SNEGSKA (reference sequence). V was pared by 6 bases and J by 8 bases, with 15 bases of the junction left unmatched. The CDR3 has 14 amino acids. The CDR3 sequence: CSASTGTVMRGYTF. The CDR3 DNA follows: TGCAGTGCCTCGACAGGGACCGTGATGCGGGGCTACACCTTC.

The genes are TRBV24-1 and TRBJ2-7, with D perhaps matching TRBD2 (5 bases). The ends were cut back, 5 bases at V and 6 bases at J, with 13 bases in the middle. CDR3 length equals 13 residues. The germline V gene has CDR1 KGHDR and CDR2 SFDVKD. Here the CDR3 DNA reads TGTGCCACCAGTGCCCCAACGGGGTTCGAGCAGTACTTC. As protein: CATSAPTGFEQYF.

This clonotype has a count of ten or more. The J gene is TRBJ2-1, the V gene TRBV2, with 9 bases identical to TRBD2. CDR1 and CDR2 (germline): SNHLY, FYNNEI. The V gene end was trimmed by 3 bases and the J gene end by 6 bases; junction bases not matched to a gene: 3. The CDR3 contains 14 residues. The CDR3 coding sequence is TGTGCCAGCAGTGACCTAGCGGGGACCAATGAGCAGTTCTTC. Its translation: CASSDLAGTNEQFF.

This clonotype was recorded at least ten times. The rearrangement uses TRBV29-1 and TRBJ2-1; 7 bases map to TRBD1. The trim removed 4 bases at V and 1 base at J, leaving 4 bases unmatched. This CDR3 contains 14 residues. CDR1 SQVTM and CDR2 ANQGSEA come from the germline V gene. CDR3 amino acids: CSVVRGQSYNEQFF. The CDR3 nucleotides are TGCAGCGTTGTCCGGGGACAGTCCTACAATGAGCAGTTCTTC.

This clonotype was recorded many times. The gene calls are TRBV28 and TRBJ1-4; the D gene is possibly TRBD1 (6 bases). Per germline, CDR1 MDHEN and CDR2 SYDVKM. The germline V and J ends were trimmed by 6 bases and 4 bases, with 15 bases remaining between them. This CDR3 comprises 15 residues. CDR3: CASSPRQVLNEKLFF. The CDR3 DNA is TGTGCCAGCAGCCCCCGACAGGTCCTTAATGAAAAACTGTTTTTT.

There are many counts of this clonotype. The CDR3 loop reads CSAVAASTDTQYF. CDR3 nucleotide sequence: TGCAGTGCTGTAGCGGCTAGCACAGATACGCAGTATTTT. The genes are TRBV20-1 and TRBJ2-3; tentative D call: TRBD2 (6 bases). The CDR3 loop spans 13 amino acids. V shed 5 bases and J shed 0 bases, with 9 bases lying between them. Per germline, CDR1 DFQATT and CDR2 SNEGSKA (reference sequence).

By sample share, this clonotype is medium-sized. The V and J genes are TRBV28 and TRBJ1-2; D not certain. The CDR3 loop spans 13 amino acids. Germline V lookup: CDR1 MDHEN, CDR2 SYDVKM. Trimming took off 5 bases at V and 3 bases at J, with 10 bases between the two ends. The CDR3 DNA sequence: TGTGCCAGCAGTCCGCCTGGGCACTATGGCTACACCTTC. Translating it yields CASSPPGHYGYTF.

Relative to its sample, this clonotype is medium-sized (0.01 to 0.1%). The V call is TRBV7-2, the J call TRBJ2-7; TRBD1 agrees at 12 bases. The V segment lost 1 base and the J segment 6 bases; nucleotides outside the gene matches: 4. CDR1 is SGHTA, CDR2 FQGNSA, per germline. CDR3 length equals 15 residues. The CDR3 DNA is TGTGCCAGCAGCTTAGAGGGACAGGGGGCTTTCGAGCAGTACGTC. Translated: CASSLEGQGAFEQYV.

V is TRBV28 and J is TRBJ2-7, with a weak D call TRBD2 (7 bases). The length of the CDR3 is 15 residues. Germline V lookup: CDR1 MDHEN, CDR2 SYDVKM. Trimming removed 5 bases from V and 0 bases from J, with 14 bases in between. CDR3 amino acids: CASSLGGGASYEQYF. CDR3 DNA sequence: TGTGCCAGCAGTCTCGGAGGGGGGGCCTCCTACGAGCAGTACTTC.

Relative to its sample, this clonotype is medium-sized. This chain uses TRBV27 with TRBJ2-7, with a tentative D call TRBD2 (6 bases). The CDR3 length is 13 residues. Looked up from germline, CDR1 is MNHEY and CDR2 is SMNVEV (reference sequence). V was shortened by 6 bases and J by 3 bases, with 12 bases between the two germline ends. CDR3 sequence (DNA): TGTGCCAGCAGAAATAGCGGAGGCTACGAGCAGTACTTC. Its protein is CASRNSGGYEQYF.

The sample holds many counts of this clonotype. This rearrangement joins TRBV2 to TRBJ2-7, with D maybe TRBD1 (6 bases). Germline V gives CDR1 SNHLY, CDR2 FYNNEI. The CDR3 spans 16 residues. The V end lost 1 base, the J end lost 1 base, and 14 bases lay between the germline ends. CDR3 sequence reads: CASSEVAGQKSYEQYV. The DNA for the CDR3 is TGTGCCAGCAGTGAAGTGGCAGGACAGAAATCCTACGAGCAGTACGTC.

This clonotype is judged medium-sized. The rearrangement uses TRBV11-3 and TRBJ2-3; D uncertain. Germline lookup yields CDR1 SGHNT and CDR2 YENEEA. This CDR3 has 14 residues. The ends were cut back, 1 base at V and 2 bases at J, with 7 bases in the middle. Here the CDR3 reads CASSLVTVTDTQYF. CDR3 DNA sequence: TGTGCCAGCAGCTTAGTCACAGTCACAGATACGCAGTATTTT.

In this sample, this clonotype turned up many times. CDR3 in amino acids: CASSPLGGTTDTQYF. As DNA, the CDR3 is TGTGCCAGCAGTCCCCTCGGGGGGACCACAGATACGCAGTATTTT. The chain uses TRBV14 and TRBJ2-3; TRBD2 aligns across 7 bases. CDR1 is SGHDN, CDR2 FVKESK, per germline. CDR3 length: 15 amino acids. J lost 2 bases, V lost 6 bases, and 8 bases had no gene match.

By its share, this clonotype is medium-sized. The chain carries TRBV20-1 and TRBJ2-1; 13 bases align to TRBD2. Trimming removed 6 bases from V and 6 bases from J; junction bases left unmatched: 5. There are 14 residues in the CDR3. Germline CDR1 reads DFQATT; CDR2 reads SNEGSKA (reference sequence). CDR3: CSADGLAGVNEQFF. The DNA of the CDR3 is TGCAGTGCGGATGGACTAGCGGGAGTCAATGAGCAGTTCTTC.

Ten or more counts support this clonotype. J is TRBJ2-1 and V is TRBV7-3, with D possibly TRBD2 on 5 matching bases. The germline V gene has CDR1 SGHTA and CDR2 FQGTGA. V lost 2 bases, J lost 1 base, and 9 bases lay in between. This CDR3 contains 15 residues. The CDR3 DNA follows: TGTGCCAGCAGCTTAGGGAGTACGTCCTACAATGAGCAGTTCTTC. This codes for CASSLGSTSYNEQFF.

This clonotype was counted at least ten times. This chain joins TRBV2 and TRBJ2-3, with 7 nucleotides matching TRBD2. The CDR3 length is 14 residues. V was clipped by 3 bases and J by 2 bases; unmatched bases: 2. Germline V gene data show CDR1 as SNHLY and CDR2 as FYNNEI. This chain's CDR3 is CASSDRLATDTQYF. The CDR3 DNA follows: TGTGCCAGCAGTGACCGACTAGCCACAGATACGCAGTATTTT.